What follows is one T cell receptor (beta chain) and its context. Its antigen is not known. Using immunoSEQ multiplex PCR, the repertoire was profiled, and TCRdb retains in-frame clones only, with some absent. This sample yields roughly 150,000 clones, of which roughly nine tenths are seen a single time; about 3.1% belongs to the top ten. These data come from a study of cytomegalovirus exposure and HLA in healthy donors. Study information: A subsequent analysis reported that the approximately 120 validation repertoires were produced on the same platform that had also been used for the roughly 700 first-cohort repertoires. Overall study results and limits: Most TCR sequences were rare, but some public TCRs occurred in many donors.

The V and J ends lost 6 bases and 5 bases, in that order; junction bases with no gene match: 7. The CDR3 runs 15 residues. CDR1 is LGHNT and CDR2 is FRNRAP in the germline V gene. This clonotype originated in a young woman in good health and CMV-seropositive. Input material: PBMCs. V and J are TRBV12-5 and TRBJ2-1, with 10 positions matching TRBD2. This CDR3 reads CASGRAGGRNNEQFF. CDR3 in DNA: TGTGCTAGTGGGAGAGCGGGAGGGCGCAACAATGAGCAGTTCTTC.